Sequencing of this TCR beta chain was carried out in a study of blood T cells in healthy people across ages. Alongside a J-beta primer mix, a sample-barcoded 5' primer served in a second PCR lasting roughly 6 to 11 cycles. TCRdb recomputed calls from the 5' RACE reads with MiXCR, one row per CDR3 protein. The sample consists of around 1,600,000 distinct CDR3 sequences, around 40% of them appearing once. With V trimmed by 4 bases and J by 6 bases, 13 bases remained unmatched. The CDR3 spans 16 residues. Germline V lookup: CDR1 SGHRS, CDR2 YFSETQ. Study results and caveats: Unsorted PBMCs blocked a conclusive comparison of naive and antigen-experienced cells. Roughly linear declines in TCR beta diversity per million T cells occurred with age.

A remark on this clonotype: Its target is unknown.

Sequencing was performed on blood. The chain joins TRBV5-1 to TRBJ1-1; 9 bases agree with TRBD1. This TCR was recovered from a woman younger than 30 in good health. DNA of the CDR3: TGCGCCAGCAGCCCTGGGGCCTCGACAGGGGGGTCTGAAGCTTTCTTT. Its protein is CASSPGASTGGSEAFF.